This TCR beta chain emerged from a study of OX40 agonist ivuxolimab in advanced cancers. Turning to the study itself: Three dose-escalation patients had partial responses: one with hepatocellular carcinoma and two with cutaneous melanoma.

General observations from the study: People who partly responded at 0.1-3.0 mg/kg had some of the least clonal expansion seen. Doses of 0.1 to 3.0 mg/kg were accompanied by clonal expansion of CD4+ and CD8+ blood T cells by week 6.

Only in-frame clones appear in the TCRdb table, and some are missing; sequencing was by immunoSEQ multiplex PCR. This repertoire shows about 66,000 clones, more than 60% found once; its top ten account for around 1.6%. In the case of this clone: The target antigen is unknown.

This TCR was recovered from an adult with an advanced solid tumor such as melanoma, head and neck, liver or kidney cancer. This material consisted of CD4+ or CD8+ T cells sorted from blood, taken in a trial of the OX40 agonist ivuxolimab.

CDR3 sequence reads: CASSTGTAFYNEQFF. In DNA form, the CDR3 reads TGTGCCAGCAGCACAGGGACAGCGTTCTACAATGAGCAGTTCTTC. This chain joins TRBV7-3 and TRBJ2-1; 7 bases align to TRBD1. The CDR3 is 15 residues long. Germline CDR1 and CDR2: SGHTA and FQGTGA. V was clipped by 5 bases and J by 3 bases; unmatched bases: 7.